This TCR beta chain was retrieved from a study of cytomegalovirus exposure and HLA in healthy donors. Findings and caveats of the study: According to the study, approximately 150 TCR beta chains were cytomegalovirus-associated. An ancestry cluster, one associated with Asian ancestry, reportedly showed fewer N-insertions than the roughly 670-donor mean in a later analysis.

The PCR had 60 Vbeta and 13 Jbeta primers. The data were produced by immunoSEQ multiplex PCR, yet TCRdb's version contains in-frame clones alone and is incomplete. There are 100,000 to 120,000 clones in the sample; 60% to 80% occur only once, and 5.4% lies in the top ten. This clone has a single count. What it recognizes is unknown. Germline values: CDR1 MNHEY, CDR2 SVGAGI. The CDR3 covers 15 residues. Trimming pared 5 bases from V and 2 bases from J, leaving 15 bases between. Sequences were obtained from PBMCs. The receptor's source is a woman under 40 in good health and CMV-seropositive. The genes are TRBV6-5 and TRBJ1-2, with D perhaps matching TRBD1 (5 bases). The CDR3 region is CASSPMGSGNYGYTF. Here the CDR3 DNA reads TGTGCCAGCAGTCCGATGGGCTCAGGGAACTATGGCTACACCTTC.